The T cell receptor beta chain under discussion was sequenced for a study of early T cells in non-severe SARS-CoV-2 infection (TCRdb year 2021). Some background on the complete study: Bulk RNA from unsorted whole blood was used for TCR sequencing, so alpha and beta chains could not be paired. Overall results and qualifications from the work: Matching against VDJdb was skewed toward anti-spike CD8 responses, likely underestimated virus-specific expansions, and missed private and CD4 specificities.

This was a case-control study nested in a cohort of healthcare workers in London, UK, who had nasopharyngeal swab PCR tests and blood samples taken every week. Healthcare workers were enrolled in the week of the UK lockdown, from 23 to 31 March 2020, and were followed every week for up to roughly 15 weeks. There are 16 amino acids in the CDR3, from cysteine to phenylalanine inclusive. Only the CDR3 part of the read is kept: 48 bases, read in frame from the first base. Between the V and J ends, shortened by 2 bases and 7 bases respectively, the junction contains 18 bases. CDR1 and CDR2 were assigned from the germline V gene as MNHNS and SASEGT. To prepare the library, 5' RACE was applied. Sequencing relied on a NextSeq 500. The TCR library protocol attached unique molecular identifiers to individual cDNA molecules to correct for sequencing error and PCR bias. Both TCR alpha and beta chains were sequenced, and tight co-correlation was observed between alpha and beta sequence abundances in each sample. The study's own analysis went as follows. V gene, J gene and CDR3 annotation of TCR sequences was performed with Decombinator V4. Expanded TCRs were defined as changing significantly between any two time points under a Poisson model with p below 0.0001. Abundances of TCRs were expressed as counts per million after normalisation to the total number of TCRs sequenced in each sample. TRAV1-2 paired with TRAJ12, TRAJ20 or TRAJ33 defined MAIT TCRs, while TRAV10 paired with TRAJ18 defined iNKT TCRs. VDJdb, accessed 1 November 2021, was searched for CMV, EBV and SARS-CoV-2 annotated TCRs, with TCRs annotated for multiple antigens excluded. The public reads were run again by TCRdb, first through fastp at Q25 and then through MiXCR, and only productive beta chains were kept. Entries that share a CDR3 protein sequence are merged under the most common genes and DNA. TCRdb, not the authors, supplied the V and J calls. This sample is represented by over 50,000 distinct CDR3 sequences; 10% to 14% of them were singletons. The ten biggest clones cover 1.7% of the sample.

This clonotype came up many times. What antigen it recognizes has not been identified. The input lacks base qualities; no much larger clone sits a single base away. The chain couples TRBV6-1 to TRBJ1-5; TRBD1 is perhaps the D gene, given 5 matching bases. The TCR originated in an adult who was a healthcare worker with PCR-confirmed SARS-CoV-2 infection or an uninfected control (not recorded which). Sequenced material: whole blood. The CDR3 is CASSEKDLQGWQPQHF. In nucleotides, the sequence is TGTGCCAGCAGTGAAAAGGACCTCCAGGGATGGCAGCCCCAGCATTTT.